This TCR beta chain originates from a study of T cell responses to AZD1222 COVID-19 vaccine. Study-wide findings and caveats: Spike was spanned by vaccine-associated CD4 TCRs, with dominance at 160-218 and 743-854.

Regarding this clone: Its specificity is not known.

TCRdb's copy holds only in-frame clones and misses some; the assay was immunoSEQ multiplex PCR. The data show about 170,000 clones, around nine tenths seen once. The CDR3 runs to 12 residues. Looked up from germline, CDR1 is SGHRS and CDR2 is YFSETQ. J lost 7 bases, V lost 4 bases, and 4 bases had no gene match. The starting material was peripheral blood, obtained 28 days after the second AZD1222 dose. The genes are TRBV5-1 and TRBJ2-7; 8 bases map to TRBD2. This receptor was taken from an adult who received the AZD1222 COVID-19 vaccine. The CDR3 spells CASSLAGLEQYF. CDR3 bases: TGCGCCAGCAGCCTAGCGGGTTTGGAGCAGTACTTC.